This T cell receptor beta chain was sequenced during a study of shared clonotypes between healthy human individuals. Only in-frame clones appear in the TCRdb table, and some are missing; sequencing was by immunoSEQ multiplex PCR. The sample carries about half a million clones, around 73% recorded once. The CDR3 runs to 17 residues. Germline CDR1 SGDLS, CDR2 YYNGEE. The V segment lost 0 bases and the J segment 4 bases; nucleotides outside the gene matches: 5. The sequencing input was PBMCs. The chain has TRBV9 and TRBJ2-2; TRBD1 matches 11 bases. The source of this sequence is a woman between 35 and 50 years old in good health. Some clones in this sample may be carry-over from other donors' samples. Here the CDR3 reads CASSVVGQGAVTGELFF. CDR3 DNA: TGTGCCAGCAGCGTAGTAGGACAGGGGGCGGTCACCGGGGAGCTGTTTTTT. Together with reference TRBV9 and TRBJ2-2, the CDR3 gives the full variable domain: DSGVTQTPKHLITATGQRVTLRCSPRSGDLSVYWYQQSLDQGLQFLIQYYNGEERAKGNILERFSAQQFPDLHSELNLSSLELGDSALYFCASSVVGQGAVTGELFFGEGSRLTVL.